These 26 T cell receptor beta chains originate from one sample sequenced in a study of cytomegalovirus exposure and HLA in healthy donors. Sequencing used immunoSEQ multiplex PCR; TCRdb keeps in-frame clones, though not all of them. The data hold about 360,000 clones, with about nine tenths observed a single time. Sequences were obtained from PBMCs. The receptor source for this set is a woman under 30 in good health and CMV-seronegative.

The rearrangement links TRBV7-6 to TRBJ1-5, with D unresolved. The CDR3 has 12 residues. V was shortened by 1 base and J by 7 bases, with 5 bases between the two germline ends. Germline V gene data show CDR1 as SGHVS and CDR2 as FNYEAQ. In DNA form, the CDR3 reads TGTGCCAGCAGCTTAGGGAGGCAGCCCCAGCATTTT. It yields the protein CASSLGRQPQHF.

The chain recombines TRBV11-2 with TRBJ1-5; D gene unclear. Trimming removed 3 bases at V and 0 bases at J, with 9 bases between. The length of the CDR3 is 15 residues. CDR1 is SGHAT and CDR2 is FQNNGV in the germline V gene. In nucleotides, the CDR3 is TGTGCCAGCAGCTTTTGGCAGTATAGCAATCAGCCCCAGCATTTT. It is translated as CASSFWQYSNQPQHF.

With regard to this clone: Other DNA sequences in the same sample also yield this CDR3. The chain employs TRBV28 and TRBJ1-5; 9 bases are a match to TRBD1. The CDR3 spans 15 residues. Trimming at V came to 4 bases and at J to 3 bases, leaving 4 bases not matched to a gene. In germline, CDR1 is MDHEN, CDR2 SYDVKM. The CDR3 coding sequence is TGTGCCAGCAGTTCCGGACAGGGGTACAATCAGCCCCAGCATTTT. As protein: CASSSGQGYNQPQHF.

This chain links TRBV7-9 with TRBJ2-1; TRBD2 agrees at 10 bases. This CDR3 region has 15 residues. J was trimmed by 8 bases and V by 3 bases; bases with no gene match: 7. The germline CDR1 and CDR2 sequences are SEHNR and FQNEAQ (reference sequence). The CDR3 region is CASSLVAGGKDEQFF. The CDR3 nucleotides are TGTGCCAGCAGCTTGGTAGCGGGGGGAAAAGATGAGCAGTTCTTC.

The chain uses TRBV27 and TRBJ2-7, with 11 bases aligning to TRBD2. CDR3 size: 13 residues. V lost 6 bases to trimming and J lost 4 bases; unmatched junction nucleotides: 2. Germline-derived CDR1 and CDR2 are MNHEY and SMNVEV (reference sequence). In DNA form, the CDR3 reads TGTGCCAGCAGCAGACTAGCGGGATACGAGCAGTACTTC. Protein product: CASSRLAGYEQYF.

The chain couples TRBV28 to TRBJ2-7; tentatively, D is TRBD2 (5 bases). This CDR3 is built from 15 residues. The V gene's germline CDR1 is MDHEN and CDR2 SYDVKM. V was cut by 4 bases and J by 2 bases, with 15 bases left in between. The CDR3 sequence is CASSSTRESAYEQYF. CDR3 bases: TGTGCCAGCAGTTCAACCCGGGAATCTGCCTACGAGCAGTACTTC. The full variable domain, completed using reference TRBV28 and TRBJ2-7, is DVKVTQSSRYLVKRTGEKVFLECVQDMDHENMFWYRQDPGLGLRLIYFSYDVKMKEKGDIPEGYSVSREKKERFSLILESASTNQTSMYLCASSSTRESAYEQYFGPGTRLTVT.

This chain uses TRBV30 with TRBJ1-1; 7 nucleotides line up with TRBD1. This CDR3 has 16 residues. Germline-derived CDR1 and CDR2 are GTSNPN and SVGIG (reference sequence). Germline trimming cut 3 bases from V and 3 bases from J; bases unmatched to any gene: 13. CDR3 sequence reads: CAWSPDRVPGYTEAFF. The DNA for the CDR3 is TGTGCCTGGAGCCCCGACAGGGTGCCCGGATACACTGAAGCTTTCTTT.

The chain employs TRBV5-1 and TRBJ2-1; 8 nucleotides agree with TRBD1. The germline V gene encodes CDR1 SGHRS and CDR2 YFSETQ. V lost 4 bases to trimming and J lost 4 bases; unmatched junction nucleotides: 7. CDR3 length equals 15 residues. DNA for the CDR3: TGCGCCAGCAGCCAGGGGGCCGGGGGATACAATGAGCAGTTCTTC. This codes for CASSQGAGGYNEQFF.

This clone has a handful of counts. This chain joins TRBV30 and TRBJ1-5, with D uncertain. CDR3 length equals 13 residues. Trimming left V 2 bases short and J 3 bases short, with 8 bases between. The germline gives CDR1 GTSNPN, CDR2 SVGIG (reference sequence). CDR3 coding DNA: TGTGCCTGGAGTCTTGCGCTCAATCAGCCCCAGCATTTT. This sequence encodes CAWSLALNQPQHF.

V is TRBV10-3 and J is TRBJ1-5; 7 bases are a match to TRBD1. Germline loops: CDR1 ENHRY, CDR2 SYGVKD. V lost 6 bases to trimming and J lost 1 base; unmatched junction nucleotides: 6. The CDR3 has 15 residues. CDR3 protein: CAIREGAISNQPQHF. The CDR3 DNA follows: TGTGCCATCAGGGAGGGGGCCATAAGCAATCAGCCCCAGCATTTT.

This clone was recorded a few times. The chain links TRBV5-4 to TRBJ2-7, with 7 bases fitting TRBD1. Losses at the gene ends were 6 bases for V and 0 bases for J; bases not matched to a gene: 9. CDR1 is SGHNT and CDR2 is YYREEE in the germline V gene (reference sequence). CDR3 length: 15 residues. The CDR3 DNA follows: TGTGCCAGCACCCTCAGCCGGGACAGCTCCTACGAGCAGTACTTC. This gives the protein CASTLSRDSSYEQYF.

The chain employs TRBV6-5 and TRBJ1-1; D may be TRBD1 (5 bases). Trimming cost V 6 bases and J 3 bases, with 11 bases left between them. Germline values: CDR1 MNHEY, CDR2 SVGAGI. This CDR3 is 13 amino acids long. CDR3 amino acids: CASRAGRDTEAFF. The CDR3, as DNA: TGTGCCAGCAGGGCAGGGAGGGACACTGAAGCTTTCTTT.

The CDR3 DNA reads as TGTGCCAGCAGTTACTCTGGAGATCGAGGTGAGCAGTTCTTC. It is translated as CASSYSGDRGEQFF. This chain connects TRBV6-6 to TRBJ2-1; D is unresolved. V gave up 0 bases and J gave up 9 bases, with 12 bases separating them. The CDR3 sequence is 14 residues long. Germline V lookup: CDR1 MNHNY, CDR2 SVGAGI (reference sequence).

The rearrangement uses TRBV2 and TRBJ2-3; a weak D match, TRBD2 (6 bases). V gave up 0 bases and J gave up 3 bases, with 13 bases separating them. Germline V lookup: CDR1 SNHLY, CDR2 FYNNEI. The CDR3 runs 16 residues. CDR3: CASSEATVRGTDTQYF. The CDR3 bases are TGTGCCAGCAGTGAAGCGACGGTCCGGGGGACAGATACGCAGTATTTT.

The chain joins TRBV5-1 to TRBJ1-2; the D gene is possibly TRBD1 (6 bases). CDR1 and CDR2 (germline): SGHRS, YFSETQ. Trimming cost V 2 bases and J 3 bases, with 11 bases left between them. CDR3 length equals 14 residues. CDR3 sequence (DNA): TGCGCCAGCAGCTTAACAGGGTCGGACTATGGCTACACCTTC. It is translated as CASSLTGSDYGYTF.

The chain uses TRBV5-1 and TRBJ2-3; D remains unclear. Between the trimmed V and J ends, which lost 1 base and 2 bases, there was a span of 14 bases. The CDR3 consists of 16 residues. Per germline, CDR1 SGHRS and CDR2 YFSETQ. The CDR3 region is CASSLRLLPDTDTQYF. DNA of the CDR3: TGCGCCAGCAGCTTGAGACTCCTCCCAGACACAGATACGCAGTATTTT.

The CDR3 DNA reads as TGTGCCAGCAGCCCCGGACTCGGCTACACAGATACGCAGTATTTT. Its protein is CASSPGLGYTDTQYF. The rearrangement links TRBV13 to TRBJ2-3, with a weak D call TRBD2 (5 bases). Germline V lookup: CDR1 PRHDT, CDR2 FYEKMQ (reference sequence). This CDR3 has 15 residues. V lost 5 bases to trimming and J lost 2 bases, with 14 bases between them.

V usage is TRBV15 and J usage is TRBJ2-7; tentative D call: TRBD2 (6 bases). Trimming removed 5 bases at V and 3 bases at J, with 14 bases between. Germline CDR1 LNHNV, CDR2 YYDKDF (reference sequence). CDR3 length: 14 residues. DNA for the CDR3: TGTGCCACCAGCCCCCGTCTGGGGGGCTACGAGCAGTACTTC. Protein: CATSPRLGGYEQYF.

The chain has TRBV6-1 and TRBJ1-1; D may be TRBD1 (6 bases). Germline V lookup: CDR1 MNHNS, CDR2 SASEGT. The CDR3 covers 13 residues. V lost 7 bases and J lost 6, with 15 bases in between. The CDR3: CASNPGTRAEAFF. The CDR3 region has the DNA TGTGCCAGCAACCCCGGGACAAGGGCTGAAGCTTTCTTT.

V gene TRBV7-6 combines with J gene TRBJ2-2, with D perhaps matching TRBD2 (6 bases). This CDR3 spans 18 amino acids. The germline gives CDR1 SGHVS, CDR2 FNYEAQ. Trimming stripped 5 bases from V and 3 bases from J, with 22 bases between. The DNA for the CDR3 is TGTGCCAGCAGCGCTCACAGACAACCGACTAGACACACCGGGGAGCTGTTTTTT. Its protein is CASSAHRQPTRHTGELFF.

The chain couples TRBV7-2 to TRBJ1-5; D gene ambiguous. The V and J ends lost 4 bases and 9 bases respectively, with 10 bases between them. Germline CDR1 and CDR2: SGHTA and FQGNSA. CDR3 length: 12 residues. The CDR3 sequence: CASSSPGSPQHF. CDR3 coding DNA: TGTGCCAGCAGCTCCCCGGGATCGCCCCAGCATTTT.

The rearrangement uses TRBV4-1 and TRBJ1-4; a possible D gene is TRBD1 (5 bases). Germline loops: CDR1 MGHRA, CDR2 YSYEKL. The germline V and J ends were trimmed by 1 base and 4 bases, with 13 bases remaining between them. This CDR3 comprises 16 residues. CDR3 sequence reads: CASSQGRRGINEKLFF. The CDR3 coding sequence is TGCGCCAGCAGCCAAGGACGTAGGGGCATTAATGAAAAACTGTTTTTT.

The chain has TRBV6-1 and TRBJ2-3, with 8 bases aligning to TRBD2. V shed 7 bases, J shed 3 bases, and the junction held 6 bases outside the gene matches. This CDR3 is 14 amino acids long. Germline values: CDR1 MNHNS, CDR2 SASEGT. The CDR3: CASKESGGTDTQYF. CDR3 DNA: TGTGCCAGCAAGGAAAGCGGGGGAACAGATACGCAGTATTTT.

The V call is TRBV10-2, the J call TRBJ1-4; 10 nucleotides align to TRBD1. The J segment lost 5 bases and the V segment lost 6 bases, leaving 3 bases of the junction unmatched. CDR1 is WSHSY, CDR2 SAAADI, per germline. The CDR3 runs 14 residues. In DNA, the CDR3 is TGCGCCAGCAGCCAGGACAGGGGGAATGAAAAACTGTTTTTT. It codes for CASSQDRGNEKLFF.

CDR3 sequence reads: CASRSGTVSLVEVGGYTF. The CDR3 DNA follows: TGTGCCAGCAGATCCGGGACAGTCTCCTTGGTAGAAGTTGGGGGCTACACCTTC. This chain connects TRBV2 to TRBJ1-2; TRBD1 matches at 7 bases. Germline values: CDR1 SNHLY, CDR2 FYNNEI. The CDR3 spans 18 residues. After removal of 6 bases from V and 8 bases from J, the junction contained 24 bases not matched to a gene. Together with reference TRBV2 and TRBJ1-2, the CDR3 gives the full variable domain: EPEVTQTPSHQVTQMGQEVILRCVPISNHLYFYWYRQILGQKVEFLVSFYNNEISEKSEIFDDQFSVERPDGSNFTLKIRSTKLEDSAMYFCASRSGTVSLVEVGGYTFGSGTRLTVV.

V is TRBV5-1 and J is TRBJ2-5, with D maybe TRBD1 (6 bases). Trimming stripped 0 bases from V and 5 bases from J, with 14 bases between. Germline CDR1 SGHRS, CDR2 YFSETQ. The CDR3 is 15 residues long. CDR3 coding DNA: TGCGCCAGCAGCTTGGCTCTCGGTCAGGGGGAGACCCAGTACTTC. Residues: CASSLALGQGETQYF.